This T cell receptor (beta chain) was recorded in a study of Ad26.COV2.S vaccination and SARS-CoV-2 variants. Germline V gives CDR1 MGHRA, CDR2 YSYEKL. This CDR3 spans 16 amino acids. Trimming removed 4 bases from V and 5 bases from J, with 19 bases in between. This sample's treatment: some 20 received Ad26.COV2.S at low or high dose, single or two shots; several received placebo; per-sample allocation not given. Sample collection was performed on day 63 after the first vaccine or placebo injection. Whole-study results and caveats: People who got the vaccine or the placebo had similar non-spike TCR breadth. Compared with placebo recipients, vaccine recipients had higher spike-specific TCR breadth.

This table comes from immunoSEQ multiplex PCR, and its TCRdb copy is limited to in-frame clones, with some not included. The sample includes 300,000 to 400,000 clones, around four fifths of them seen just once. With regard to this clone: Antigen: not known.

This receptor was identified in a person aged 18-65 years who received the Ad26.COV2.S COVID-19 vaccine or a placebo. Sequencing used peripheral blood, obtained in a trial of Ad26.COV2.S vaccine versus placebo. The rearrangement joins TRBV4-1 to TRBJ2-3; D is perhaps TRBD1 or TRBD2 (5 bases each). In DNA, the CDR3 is TGCGCCAGCAGCCTATCGCTGGGACCCCCAGGAGATACGCAGTATTTT. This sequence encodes CASSLSLGPPGDTQYF.